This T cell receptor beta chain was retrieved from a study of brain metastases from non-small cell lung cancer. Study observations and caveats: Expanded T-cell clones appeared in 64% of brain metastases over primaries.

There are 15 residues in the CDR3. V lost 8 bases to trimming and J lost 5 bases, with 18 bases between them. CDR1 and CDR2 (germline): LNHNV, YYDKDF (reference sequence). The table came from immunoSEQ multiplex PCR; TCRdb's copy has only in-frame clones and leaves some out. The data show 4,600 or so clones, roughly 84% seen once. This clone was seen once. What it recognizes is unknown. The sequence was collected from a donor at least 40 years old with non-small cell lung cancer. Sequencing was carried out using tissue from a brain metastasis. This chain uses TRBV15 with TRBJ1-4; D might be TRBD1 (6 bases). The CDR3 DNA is TGTGCCACCGAAAAAGCGAACAGGGTAAATGAAAAACTGTTTTTT. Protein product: CATEKANRVNEKLFF.